The sequence of this T cell receptor (beta chain) was determined in a study of T cells in narcolepsy. Turning to the study itself: Donors had narcolepsy type 1 or type 2, or were healthy controls. Regarding the study as a whole: Some memory CD4+ repertoires had no autoreactive clone sequences. Comparing one patient's CSF and blood CD4+ clonotypes highlighted HCRT- and TRIB2-specific autoreactive clonotypes. Autoreactive clonotypes reportedly recurred in blood of same and different patients, not controls.

Repertoires were generated with immunoSEQ multiplex PCR, while TCRdb's copy carries only in-frame clones and drops some. The sample records around 25,000 clones, about 80% being singletons. This clone was observed a single time. Its cognate antigen is unknown. CDR3 size: 13 residues. CDR1 and CDR2 from the germline V gene are MNHEY and SVGAGI. With V trimmed by 6 bases and J by 6 bases, 5 bases remained unmatched. The rearrangement uses TRBV6-5 and TRBJ1-5, with 7 bases aligning to TRBD1. The TCR comes from a human donor with narcolepsy. The specimen sequenced was CD45RA- memory CD4+ T cells from PBMCs. The CDR3 DNA reads as TGTGCCAGCAGCGACAGGGAGGGTCAGCCCCAGCATTTT. The encoded protein is CASSDREGQPQHF.